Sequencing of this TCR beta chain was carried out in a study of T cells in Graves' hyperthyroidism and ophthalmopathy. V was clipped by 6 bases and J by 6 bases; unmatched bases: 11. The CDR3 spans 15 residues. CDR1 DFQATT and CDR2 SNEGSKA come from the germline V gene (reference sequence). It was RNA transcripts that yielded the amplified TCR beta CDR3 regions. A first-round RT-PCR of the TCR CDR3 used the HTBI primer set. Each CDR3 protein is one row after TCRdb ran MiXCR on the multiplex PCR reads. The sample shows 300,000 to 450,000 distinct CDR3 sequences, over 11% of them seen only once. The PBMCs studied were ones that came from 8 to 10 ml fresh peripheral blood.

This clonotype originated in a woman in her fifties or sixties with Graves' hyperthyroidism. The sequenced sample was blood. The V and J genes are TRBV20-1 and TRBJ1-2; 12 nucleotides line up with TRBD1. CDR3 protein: CSAGGQGAKNDGYTF. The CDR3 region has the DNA TGCAGTGCCGGGGGACAGGGGGCGAAGAATGATGGCTACACCTTC.